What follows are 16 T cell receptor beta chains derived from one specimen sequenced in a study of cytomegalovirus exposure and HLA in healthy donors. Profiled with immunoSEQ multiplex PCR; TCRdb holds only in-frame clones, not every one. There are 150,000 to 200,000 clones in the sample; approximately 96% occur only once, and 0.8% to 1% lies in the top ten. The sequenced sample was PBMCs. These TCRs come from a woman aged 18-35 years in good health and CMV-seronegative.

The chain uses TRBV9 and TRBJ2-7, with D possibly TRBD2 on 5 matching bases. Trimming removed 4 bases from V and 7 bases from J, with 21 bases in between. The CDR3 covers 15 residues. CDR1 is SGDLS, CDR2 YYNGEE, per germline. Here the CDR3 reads CASSSRVGPPGEQYF. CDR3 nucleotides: TGTGCCAGCAGCTCCCGGGTTGGACCGCCGGGAGAGCAGTACTTC.

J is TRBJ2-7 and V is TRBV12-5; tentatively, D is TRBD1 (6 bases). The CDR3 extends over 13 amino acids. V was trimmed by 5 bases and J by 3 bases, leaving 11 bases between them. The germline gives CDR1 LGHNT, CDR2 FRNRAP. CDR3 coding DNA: TGTGCTAGTGGTGCCTCACAGGGCTACGAGCAGTACTTC. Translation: CASGASQGYEQYF.

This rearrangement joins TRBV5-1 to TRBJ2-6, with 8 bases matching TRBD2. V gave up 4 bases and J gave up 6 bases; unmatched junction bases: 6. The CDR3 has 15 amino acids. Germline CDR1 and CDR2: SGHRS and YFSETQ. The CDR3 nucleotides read TGCGCCAGCAGCCAGAGTAGCGGGGTGGCCAACGTCCTGACTTTC. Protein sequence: CASSQSSGVANVLTF. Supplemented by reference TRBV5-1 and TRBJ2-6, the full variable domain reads KAGVTQTPRYLIKTRGQQVTLSCSPISGHRSVSWYQQTPGQGLQFLFEYFSETQRNKGNFPGRFSGRQFSNSRSEMNVSTLELGDSALYLCASSQSSGVANVLTFGAGSRLTVL.

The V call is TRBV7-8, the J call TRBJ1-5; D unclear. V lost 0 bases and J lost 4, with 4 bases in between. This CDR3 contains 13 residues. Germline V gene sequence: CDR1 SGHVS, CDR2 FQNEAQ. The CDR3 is CASSLARNQPQHF. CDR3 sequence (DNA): TGTGCCAGCAGCTTAGCGAGAAATCAGCCCCAGCATTTT.

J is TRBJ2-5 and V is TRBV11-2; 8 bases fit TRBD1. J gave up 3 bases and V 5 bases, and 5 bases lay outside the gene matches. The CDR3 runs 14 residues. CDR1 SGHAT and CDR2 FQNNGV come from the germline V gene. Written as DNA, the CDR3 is TGTGCCAGCAGCCCAGGACAGGGAAAAGAGACCCAGTACTTC. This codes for CASSPGQGKETQYF.

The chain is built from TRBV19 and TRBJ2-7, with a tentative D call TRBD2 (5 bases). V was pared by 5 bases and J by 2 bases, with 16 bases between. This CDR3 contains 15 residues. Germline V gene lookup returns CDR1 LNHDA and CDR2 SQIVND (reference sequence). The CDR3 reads CASSETTDWAYEQYF. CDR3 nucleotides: TGTGCCAGTAGTGAAACAACGGACTGGGCCTACGAGCAGTACTTC.

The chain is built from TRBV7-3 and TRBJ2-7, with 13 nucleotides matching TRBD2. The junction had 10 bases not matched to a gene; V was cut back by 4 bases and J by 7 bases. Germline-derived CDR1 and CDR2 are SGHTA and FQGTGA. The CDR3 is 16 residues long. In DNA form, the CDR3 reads TGTGCCAGCAGCTCGGGACTAGCGGGGAAGGGTAGGGAGCAGTACTTC. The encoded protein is CASSSGLAGKGREQYF. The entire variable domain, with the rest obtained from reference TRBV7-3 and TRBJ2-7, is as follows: GAGVSQTPSNKVTEKGKYVELRCDPISGHTALYWYRQSLGQGPEFLIYFQGTGAADDSGLPNDRFFAVRPEGSVSTLKIQRTERGDSAVYLCASSSGLAGKGREQYFGPGTRLTVT.

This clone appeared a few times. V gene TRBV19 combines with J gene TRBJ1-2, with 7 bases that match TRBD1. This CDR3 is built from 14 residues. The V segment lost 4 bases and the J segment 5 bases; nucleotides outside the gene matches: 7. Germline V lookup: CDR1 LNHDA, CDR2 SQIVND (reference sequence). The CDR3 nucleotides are TGTGCCAGTAGTACGACAGGGCTGAATTATGGCTACACCTTC. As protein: CASSTTGLNYGYTF.

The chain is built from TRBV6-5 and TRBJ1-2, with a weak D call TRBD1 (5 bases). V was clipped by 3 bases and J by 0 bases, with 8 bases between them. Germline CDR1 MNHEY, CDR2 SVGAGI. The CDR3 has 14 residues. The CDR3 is CASSYKGPNYGYTF. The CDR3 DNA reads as TGTGCCAGCAGTTATAAGGGGCCTAACTATGGCTACACCTTC.

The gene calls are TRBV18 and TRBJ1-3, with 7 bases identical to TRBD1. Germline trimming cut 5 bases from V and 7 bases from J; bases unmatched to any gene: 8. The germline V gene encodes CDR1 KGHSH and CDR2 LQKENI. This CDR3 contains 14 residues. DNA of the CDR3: TGTGCCAGCTCAGCGGGACAGAGGACGAACACCATATATTTT. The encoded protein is CASSAGQRTNTIYF.

CDR3 protein: CASSALYGYTF. The CDR3 DNA reads as TGTGCCAGCAGCGCCCTCTATGGCTACACCTTC. The chain carries TRBV9 and TRBJ1-2; D gene uncertain. Germline CDR1 reads SGDLS; CDR2 reads YYNGEE. CDR3 length: 11 residues. V gave up 3 bases and J gave up 4 bases, with 4 bases separating them. Full variable domain (missing parts from reference TRBV9 and TRBJ1-2): DSGVTQTPKHLITATGQRVTLRCSPRSGDLSVYWYQQSLDQGLQFLIQYYNGEERAKGNILERFSAQQFPDLHSELNLSSLELGDSALYFCASSALYGYTFGSGTRLTVV.

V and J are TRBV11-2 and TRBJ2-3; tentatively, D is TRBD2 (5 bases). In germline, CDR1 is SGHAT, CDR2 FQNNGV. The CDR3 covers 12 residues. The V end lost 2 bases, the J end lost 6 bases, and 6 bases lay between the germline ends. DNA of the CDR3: TGTGCCAGCAGCTTAACGGGGGATACGCAGTATTTT. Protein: CASSLTGDTQYF.

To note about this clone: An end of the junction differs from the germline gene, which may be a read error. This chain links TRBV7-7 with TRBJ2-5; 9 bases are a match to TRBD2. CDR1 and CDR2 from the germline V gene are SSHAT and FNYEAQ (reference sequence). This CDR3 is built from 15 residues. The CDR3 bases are TGTGCTAGCAGCTACGGGACTAGCTCCCAAGAGACCCAGTACTTC. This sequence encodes CASSYGTSSQETQYF.

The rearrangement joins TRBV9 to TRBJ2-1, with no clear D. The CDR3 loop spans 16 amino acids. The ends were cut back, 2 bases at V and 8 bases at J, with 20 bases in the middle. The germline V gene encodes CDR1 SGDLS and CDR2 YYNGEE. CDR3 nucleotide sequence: TGTGCCAGCAGCGTCTTAATGGAGCCCCTCTTGGATGAGCAGTTCTTC. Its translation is CASSVLMEPLLDEQFF.

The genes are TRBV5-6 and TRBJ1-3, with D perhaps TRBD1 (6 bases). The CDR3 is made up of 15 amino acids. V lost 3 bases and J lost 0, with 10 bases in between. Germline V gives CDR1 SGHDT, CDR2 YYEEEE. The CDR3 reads CASSSTGLSGNTIYF. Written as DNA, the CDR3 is TGTGCCAGCAGCTCGACAGGTCTCTCTGGAAACACCATATATTTT.

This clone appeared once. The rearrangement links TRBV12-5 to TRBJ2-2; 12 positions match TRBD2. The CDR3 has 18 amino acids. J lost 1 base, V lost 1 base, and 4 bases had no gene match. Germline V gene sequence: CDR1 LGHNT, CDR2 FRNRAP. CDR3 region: CASGLARLAGENTGELFF. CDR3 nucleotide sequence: TGTGCTAGTGGTTTGGCCCGACTAGCGGGGGAGAACACCGGGGAGCTGTTTTTT.